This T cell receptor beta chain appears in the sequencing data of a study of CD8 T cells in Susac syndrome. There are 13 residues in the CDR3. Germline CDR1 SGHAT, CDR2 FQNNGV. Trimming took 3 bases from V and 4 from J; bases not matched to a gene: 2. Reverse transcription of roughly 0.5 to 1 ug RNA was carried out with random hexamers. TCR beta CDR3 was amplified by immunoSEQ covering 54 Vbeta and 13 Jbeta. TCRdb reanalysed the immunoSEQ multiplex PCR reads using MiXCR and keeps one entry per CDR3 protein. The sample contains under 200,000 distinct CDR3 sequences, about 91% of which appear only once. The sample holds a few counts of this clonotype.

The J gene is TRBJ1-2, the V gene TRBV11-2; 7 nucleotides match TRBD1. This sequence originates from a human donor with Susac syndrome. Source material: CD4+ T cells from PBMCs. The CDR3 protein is CASSFDRVYGYTF. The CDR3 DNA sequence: TGTGCCAGCAGCTTCGACAGGGTCTATGGCTACACCTTC.